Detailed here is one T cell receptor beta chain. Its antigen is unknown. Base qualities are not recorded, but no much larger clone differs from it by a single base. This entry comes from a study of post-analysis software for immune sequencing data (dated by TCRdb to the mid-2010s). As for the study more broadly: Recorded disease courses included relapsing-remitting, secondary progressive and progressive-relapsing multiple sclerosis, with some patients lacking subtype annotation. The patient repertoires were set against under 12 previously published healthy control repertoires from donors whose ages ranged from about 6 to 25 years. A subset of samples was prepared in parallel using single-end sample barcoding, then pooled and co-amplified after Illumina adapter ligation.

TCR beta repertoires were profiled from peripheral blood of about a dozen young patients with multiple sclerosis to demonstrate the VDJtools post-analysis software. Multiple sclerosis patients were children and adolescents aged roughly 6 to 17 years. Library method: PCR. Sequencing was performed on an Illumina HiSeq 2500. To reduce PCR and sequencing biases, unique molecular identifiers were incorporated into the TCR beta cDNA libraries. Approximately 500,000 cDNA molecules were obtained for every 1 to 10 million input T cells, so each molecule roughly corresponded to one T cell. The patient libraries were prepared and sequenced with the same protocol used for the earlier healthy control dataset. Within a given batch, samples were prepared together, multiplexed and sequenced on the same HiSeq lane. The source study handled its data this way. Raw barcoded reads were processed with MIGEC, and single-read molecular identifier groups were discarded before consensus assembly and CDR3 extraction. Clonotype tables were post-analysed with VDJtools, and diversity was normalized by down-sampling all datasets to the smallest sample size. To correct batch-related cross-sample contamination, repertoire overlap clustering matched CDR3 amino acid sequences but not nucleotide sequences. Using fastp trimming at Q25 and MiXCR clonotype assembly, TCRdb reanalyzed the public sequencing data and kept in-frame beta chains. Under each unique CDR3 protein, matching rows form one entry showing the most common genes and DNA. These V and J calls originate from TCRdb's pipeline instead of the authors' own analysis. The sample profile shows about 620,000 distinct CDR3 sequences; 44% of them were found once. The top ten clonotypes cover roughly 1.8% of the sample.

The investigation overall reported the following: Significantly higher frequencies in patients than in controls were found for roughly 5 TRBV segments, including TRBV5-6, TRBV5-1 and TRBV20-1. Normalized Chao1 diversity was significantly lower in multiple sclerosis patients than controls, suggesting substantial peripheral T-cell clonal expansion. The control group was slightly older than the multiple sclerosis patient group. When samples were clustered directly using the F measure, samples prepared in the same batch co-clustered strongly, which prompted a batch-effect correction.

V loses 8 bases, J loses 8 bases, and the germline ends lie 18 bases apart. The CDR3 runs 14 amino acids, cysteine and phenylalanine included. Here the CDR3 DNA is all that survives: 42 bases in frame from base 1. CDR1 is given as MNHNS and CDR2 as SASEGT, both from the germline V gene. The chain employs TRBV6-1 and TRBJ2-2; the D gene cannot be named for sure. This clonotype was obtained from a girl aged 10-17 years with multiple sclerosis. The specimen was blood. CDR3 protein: CASGEWALRGELFF. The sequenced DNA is TGTGCCAGCGGAGAATGGGCCCTAAGGGGGGAGCTGTTTTTT.